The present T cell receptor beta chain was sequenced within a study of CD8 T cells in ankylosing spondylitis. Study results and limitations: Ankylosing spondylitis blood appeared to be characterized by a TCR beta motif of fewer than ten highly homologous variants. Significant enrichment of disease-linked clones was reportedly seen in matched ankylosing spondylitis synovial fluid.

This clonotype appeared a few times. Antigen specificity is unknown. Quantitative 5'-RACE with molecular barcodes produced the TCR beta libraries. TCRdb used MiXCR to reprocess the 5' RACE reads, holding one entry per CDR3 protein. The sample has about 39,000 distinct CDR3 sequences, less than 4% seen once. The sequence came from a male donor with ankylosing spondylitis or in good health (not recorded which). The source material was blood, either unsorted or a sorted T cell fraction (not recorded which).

For the CDR3, the DNA is TGTGCCAGCAGCCCGACTAGCGGGAGGATTGAGCAGTTCTTC. This encodes CASSPTSGRIEQFF. The chain recombines TRBV9 with TRBJ2-1, with TRBD2 identical over 13 bases. Germline CDR1 SGDLS, CDR2 YYNGEE. The CDR3 totals 14 residues. Trimming at V came to 4 bases and at J to 9 bases, leaving 4 bases not matched to a gene.